This T cell receptor (beta chain) was sequenced for a study of T cells in localized non-small cell lung cancer. Here immunoSEQ multiplex PCR was the method, and the copy in TCRdb shows in-frame clones only, minus some. The sample carries under 7,000 clones, roughly 87% recorded once. The germline V gene has CDR1 WSHSY and CDR2 SAAADI. Trimming left V 2 bases short and J 1 base short, with 8 bases between. The CDR3 consists of 14 residues. The V gene is TRBV10-2, the J gene TRBJ1-1; D is unresolved. The sample here was peripheral blood, taken before any cancer treatment. This TCR was sampled from a male donor aged 60 or over with stage I lung adenocarcinoma. The CDR3 protein is CASSEEDPNTEAFF. For the CDR3, the DNA is TGCGCCAGCAGTGAGGAGGATCCGAACACTGAAGCTTTCTTT.